One and the same sample provided the 11 T cell receptor beta chains below, sequenced in a study of T cell repertoires in cytomegalovirus infection. One entry per CDR3 protein results from TCRdb running MiXCR on the reads. The profile shows about 920,000 distinct CDR3 sequences, approximately 32% of them singletons. No antigen is known for these receptors. Sequences were derived from cultured CD8+ T cells from PBMCs, sampled from culture after CMV antigen stimulation. The source is a human donor in good health (CMV status not recorded). Some clones in this sample may be carry-over from other donors' samples.

This clonotype was seen a few times. The chain joins TRBV19 to TRBJ1-6; TRBD1 might be the D (5 bases). CDR1 and CDR2 from the germline V gene are LNHDA and SQIVND (reference sequence). Trimming took off 10 bases at V and 4 bases at J, with 11 bases between the two ends. CDR3 length: 13 residues. The CDR3 protein is CATLGHYNSPLHF. CDR3 DNA: TGTGCCACCCTGGGGCATTATAATTCACCCCTCCACTTT.

Points on this clonotype: This could be a read error, since a much larger clone is one nucleotide away. The chain employs TRBV7-6 and TRBJ2-2; D is possibly TRBD1 or TRBD2 (5 bases each). The germline V gene has CDR1 SGHVS and CDR2 FNYEAQ. There are 14 residues in the CDR3. CDR3 bases: TGTGTCAGCAGGGACGGAGCGAACACCGGGGAGCTGTTTTTT. Its translation: CVSRDGANTGELFF.

This clonotype was seen a few times. V is TRBV19 and J is TRBJ2-2; no definite D call. Trimming pared 3 bases from V and 7 bases from J, leaving 9 bases between. The CDR3 runs to 13 residues. The V gene's germline CDR1 is LNHDA and CDR2 SQIVND (reference sequence). The DNA for the CDR3 is TGTGCCAGTAGTATCAGCACCGGCGGGGAGCTGTTTTTT. Its translation is CASSISTGGELFF.

The CDR3 sequence: CASSIEKEYEQYF. Here the CDR3 DNA reads TGTGCCAGTAGTATAGAAAAGGAATACGAGCAGTACTTC. V gene TRBV19 combines with J gene TRBJ2-7, with unresolved D. The V end was cut by 0 bases, the J end by 4 bases, with 7 bases between. The CDR3 covers 13 residues. CDR1 LNHDA and CDR2 SQIVND come from the germline V gene (reference sequence).

This clonotype has ten or more counts. This rearrangement joins TRBV7-2 to TRBJ1-1; tentative D call: TRBD1 (6 bases). Germline-derived CDR1 and CDR2 are SGHTA and FQGNSA. Trimming cost V 4 bases and J 6 bases, with 15 bases left between them. CDR3 length: 14 amino acids. The CDR3, as DNA: TGTGCCAGCAGCTATTCCGACAGGCACCCTGAAGCTTTCTTT. As protein: CASSYSDRHPEAFF.

This clonotype was recorded a few times. The chain combines TRBV18 with TRBJ2-1; no firm D call. Germline V gene sequence: CDR1 KGHSH, CDR2 LQKENI. The CDR3 sequence is 17 residues long. Trimming shortened V by 4 bases and J by 2 bases, and 18 bases separated the two germline ends. CDR3 coding DNA: TGTGCCAGCTCACGCCGAAGGACGCCGACCACCTACAATGAGCAGTTCTTC. Its translation is CASSRRRTPTTYNEQFF.

V gene TRBV6-1 combines with J gene TRBJ2-7, with 10 nucleotides matching TRBD1. There are 14 residues in the CDR3. CDR1 is MNHNS and CDR2 is SASEGT in the germline V gene. V shed 11 bases and J 5 bases; nucleotides not matched to a gene: 12. CDR3 sequence (DNA): TGTGCCGTCGGGACAGGGGCCGTACTGGACGAGCAGTACGTC. As protein: CAVGTGAVLDEQYV.

The rearrangement joins TRBV18 to TRBJ1-1; 12 nucleotides match TRBD1. Unmatched junction bases numbered 4, after V lost 0 bases and J lost 8 bases. The length of the CDR3 is 15 residues. CDR1 is KGHSH, CDR2 LQKENI, per germline. As DNA, the CDR3 is TGTGCCAGCTCACCACCGGGGACAGGGGGCGACGAAGCTTTCTTT. Amino acid sequence: CASSPPGTGGDEAFF.

The V gene is TRBV12-3 or TRBV12-4, the J gene TRBJ1-2, with D hard to call. V shed 10 bases and J shed 0 bases, with 15 bases lying between them. The CDR3 loop spans 14 amino acids. The DNA of the CDR3 is TGTGCCACCTCCCAAGGGTTCTCTAACTATGGCTACACCTTC. Its translation: CATSQGFSNYGYTF.

This clonotype was seen only a few times. A read error may produce the germline difference seen at one junction end. V and J are TRBV6-7 and TRBJ2-5; no clear D. TRBV6-7 carries the ORF label, with uncertain function. The CDR3 is 17 residues long. CDR3 residues: CASSYSSIGRPQETQYF. DNA of the CDR3: TGTGCCAGCAGTTACTCGTCGATCGGCAGGCCTCAAGAGACCCAGTACTTT.

The chain couples TRBV19 to TRBJ1-2; no clear D. Germline CDR1 reads LNHDA; CDR2 reads SQIVND (reference sequence). Trimming shortened V by 0 bases and J by 6 bases, and 8 bases separated the two germline ends. The CDR3 length is 13 residues. The CDR3 DNA reads as TGTGCCAGTAGTATAGAGGGCCCTCATGGCTACACCTTC. Protein sequence: CASSIEGPHGYTF.